The entry that follows covers one T cell receptor (beta chain) sequence. In the original processing: Amplification of reference gene primers was used by the study to estimate nucleated cell counts. This table comes from immunoSEQ multiplex PCR, and its TCRdb copy is limited to in-frame clones, with some not included. From that table come the V and J calls and clone size; the DNA was used to work out D and trimming. The sample shows approximately 170,000 clones, 70% to 85% of them seen only once. The junction had 3 bases not matched to a gene; V was cut back by 4 bases and J by 6 bases. Germline V CDR1 and CDR2: SGHNT, YYREEE (reference sequence). CDR3 length equals 12 residues. This sample was taken from a study of blood T cell repertoires in COVID-19.

This sequence joins TRBV5-4 and TRBJ2-7, with TRBD2 matching over 8 bases. The sequenced material came from PBMCs or T cells enriched from blood (not recorded which). This TCR was recovered from a woman in her 70s in a cohort exposed to, infected with or recovered from COVID-19 (not recorded which). CDR3 sequence: CASSATSGEQYF. In DNA form, the CDR3 reads TGTGCCAGCAGCGCCACTAGCGGCGAGCAGTACTTC.